Reported below is one T cell receptor (beta chain). This sample is part of a study of blood T cell repertoires in COVID-19. V lost 4 bases to trimming and J lost 4 bases; unmatched junction nucleotides: 5. The CDR3 is 14 residues long. Per the germline V gene, CDR1 is MGHRA and CDR2 is YSYEKL. The table came from immunoSEQ multiplex PCR; TCRdb's copy has only in-frame clones and leaves some out. The sample lists 98,000 or so clones; 82% were seen once. The chain recombines TRBV4-1 with TRBJ2-7; 9 bases fit TRBD2. Sequenced sample: peripheral blood. This receptor was identified in a man between 60 and 75 years old with acute or convalescent COVID-19. The CDR3 spells CASSLSGSPYEQYF. CDR3 coding DNA: TGCGCCAGCAGCCTTAGCGGGAGCCCTTACGAGCAGTACTTC.